These 14 T cell receptor beta chains originate from one sample sequenced in a study of T cells in localized non-small cell lung cancer. Assay: immunoSEQ multiplex PCR; the TCRdb copy retains only in-frame clones and omits some. The sample carries more than 15,000 clones, 89% recorded once. This sample comprised peripheral blood, obtained before any cancer treatment. These receptors originate from a female donor older than 55 with stage III squamous cell lung carcinoma.

This chain joins TRBV11-3 and TRBJ2-2; no definite D call. This CDR3 is 11 amino acids long. Germline values: CDR1 SGHNT, CDR2 YENEEA. Between the trimmed V and J ends, which lost 2 bases and 5 bases, there was a span of 0 bases. The chain's CDR3 is CASSLTGELFF. CDR3 bases: TGTGCCAGCAGCTTAACCGGGGAGCTGTTTTTT.

The rearrangement uses TRBV28 and TRBJ2-5, with a possible D match to TRBD1 (6 bases). Germline loops: CDR1 MDHEN, CDR2 SYDVKM. The CDR3 totals 12 residues. With 8 bases removed from V and 0 bases from J, the gap between germline ends came to 7 bases. The CDR3 bases are TGTGCCAGCGGACAGAACCAAGAGACCCAGTACTTC. It encodes CASGQNQETQYF.

The rearrangement joins TRBV27 to TRBJ1-6; 7 bases are a match to TRBD1. The V segment lost 5 bases and the J segment 6 bases; nucleotides outside the gene matches: 7. CDR1 is MNHEY and CDR2 is SMNVEV in the germline V gene (reference sequence). The CDR3 has 15 residues. The CDR3 region is CASSIKTGVNSPLHF. CDR3 bases: TGTGCCAGCAGTATCAAAACAGGGGTTAATTCACCCCTCCACTTT.

This chain links TRBV4-2 with TRBJ2-7, with D perhaps matching TRBD2 (5 bases). The CDR3 spans 14 residues. With 1 base removed from V and 3 bases from J, the gap between germline ends came to 10 bases. From germline, CDR1 is LGHNA and CDR2 YNFKEQ. The CDR3 DNA reads as TGTGCCAGCAGCCAAGGGCCCCGGGACTACGAGCAGTACTTC. Its protein is CASSQGPRDYEQYF.

In this sample, this clone turned up once. The chain uses TRBV5-1 and TRBJ2-2; D uncertain. The CDR3 has 14 residues. Trimming removed 0 bases from V and 1 base from J, with 4 bases in between. Germline lookup yields CDR1 SGHRS and CDR2 YFSETQ. The CDR3 region is CASSLEWNTGELFF. As DNA, the CDR3 is TGCGCCAGCAGCTTGGAGTGGAACACCGGGGAGCTGTTTTTT.

The chain carries TRBV7-6 and TRBJ2-7, with D perhaps matching TRBD2 (5 bases). Trimming left V 5 bases short and J 3 bases short, with 8 bases between. Germline loops: CDR1 SGHVS, CDR2 FNYEAQ. The CDR3 spans 12 residues. The CDR3 region is CASSPGNYEQYF. Written as DNA, the CDR3 is TGTGCCAGCAGCCCCGGGAACTACGAGCAGTACTTC.

The chain recombines TRBV27 with TRBJ1-1, with 8 positions matching TRBD1. The germline gives CDR1 MNHEY, CDR2 SMNVEV (reference sequence). The CDR3 spans 12 residues. The ends lost 9 bases at V and 1 base at J; junction bases unmatched: 1. CDR3 protein: CASGTGNTEAFF. CDR3 sequence (DNA): TGTGCCAGTGGGACAGGGAACACTGAAGCTTTCTTT.

This clone was observed a single time. CDR3 in amino acids: CASSSRVSQGLYGYTF. The CDR3 DNA reads as TGCGCCAGCAGCTCCAGGGTGTCACAGGGCCTCTATGGCTACACCTTC. The V call is TRBV5-1, the J call TRBJ1-2; D is perhaps TRBD1 (6 bases). The CDR3 totals 16 residues. V was pared by 3 bases and J by 4 bases, with 19 bases between. In germline, CDR1 is SGHRS, CDR2 YFSETQ.

The gene calls are TRBV5-1 and TRBJ2-3, with TRBD2 identical over 10 bases. The J segment lost 4 bases and the V segment lost 1 base, leaving 9 bases of the junction unmatched. CDR1 and CDR2 from the germline V gene are SGHRS and YFSETQ. This CDR3 has 17 residues. CDR3 DNA: TGCGCCAGCAGCTTGTGGGCTAGCGGGGGATTGGCAGATACGCAGTATTTT. It codes for CASSLWASGGLADTQYF.

The V and J genes are TRBV6-1 and TRBJ1-5; the D gene is possibly TRBD1 (5 bases). V lost 7 bases to trimming and J lost 0 bases, with 10 bases between them. The germline V gene encodes CDR1 MNHNS and CDR2 SASEGT. The CDR3 is 14 amino acids. The CDR3 nucleotides read TGTGCCAGCACCCAGGGACTTAGCAATCAGCCCCAGCATTTT. It yields the protein CASTQGLSNQPQHF.

This CDR3 reads CASSPFPSGTRTDTQYF. The CDR3 DNA follows: TGTGCCAGCAGTCCCTTCCCTAGCGGGACACGCACAGATACGCAGTATTTT. This chain uses TRBV28 with TRBJ2-3, with 9 positions matching TRBD2. The CDR3 sequence is 17 residues long. Trimming cost V 5 bases and J 1 base; bases outside gene matches: 10. Per the germline V gene, CDR1 is MDHEN and CDR2 is SYDVKM.

The chain employs TRBV18 and TRBJ1-4; TRBD1 matches at 9 bases. The CDR3 is 14 residues long. V gave up 5 bases and J gave up 10 bases; unmatched junction bases: 8. Germline CDR1 reads KGHSH; CDR2 reads LQKENI. The DNA of the CDR3 is TGTGCCAGCTCAGAGGGACAGGGCCTTGGAAAACTGTTTTTT. This encodes CASSEGQGLGKLFF. The full variable domain, with the rest looked up from reference TRBV18 and TRBJ1-4, is NAGVMQNPRHLVRRRGQEARLRCSPMKGHSHVYWYRQLPEEGLKFMVYLQKENIIDESGMPKERFSAEFPKEGPSILRIQQVVRGDSAAYFCASSEGQGLGKLFFGSGTQLSVL.

The V and J genes are TRBV13 and TRBJ1-2; no definite D call. CDR1 is PRHDT and CDR2 is FYEKMQ in the germline V gene (reference sequence). V was cut by 8 bases and J by 6 bases, with 13 bases left in between. The CDR3 covers 12 residues. CDR3 residues: CASYSHGDGYTF. CDR3 in DNA: TGTGCCAGCTATTCCCACGGGGATGGCTACACCTTC.

The chain joins TRBV5-4 to TRBJ1-2; 8 nucleotides agree with TRBD1. The CDR3 is 13 residues long. Germline-derived CDR1 and CDR2 are SGHNT and YYREEE (reference sequence). After removal of 1 base from V and 5 bases from J, the junction contained 1 base not matched to a gene. CDR3 region: CASSLQGAYGYTF. The CDR3 DNA is TGTGCCAGCAGCTTGCAGGGGGCTTATGGCTACACCTTC.